The sample holds one count of the clone carrying this T cell receptor beta chain. This sample stems from a study of T cell responses to AZD1222 COVID-19 vaccine. Here immunoSEQ multiplex PCR was the method, and the copy in TCRdb shows in-frame clones only, minus some. The sample has 20,000 or so clones, roughly 76% seen once. The source material was peripheral blood, sampled 28 days after the second AZD1222 dose. The sequence was obtained from an adult who received the AZD1222 COVID-19 vaccine.

CDR3: CASSLLGQSSSYEQYF. The CDR3 DNA reads as TGCGCCAGCAGCTTGCTGGGACAGTCCTCATCCTACGAGCAGTACTTC. The chain uses TRBV5-1 and TRBJ2-7; 7 bases map to TRBD1. The junction had 8 bases not matched to a gene; V was cut back by 1 base and J by 1 base. Per the germline V gene, CDR1 is SGHRS and CDR2 is YFSETQ. This CDR3 contains 16 residues.